Listed below are T cell receptor beta chains from one sample, sequenced in a study of T cells of healthy individuals. MiXCR, run by TCRdb on the 5' RACE reads, gives a single entry per CDR3 protein. This table holds about 96,000 distinct CDR3 sequences, approximately 15% found once. These TCRs come from a human donor in good health. Each CDR3 is given with its conserved first and last residue. A D gene is named only where the DNA matches it firmly. Clone sizes are given selectively: once, few, many, or a class where the clone is expanded.

D: TRBD2; size: many; J: TRBJ2-5; V: TRBV3-1; DNA: TGTGCCAGCAGCCAAGCGGAGCGGGGCCCAATCACCCAGTACTTC; CDR3: CASSQAERGPITQYF
D: TRBD1; size: few; J: TRBJ2-2; V: TRBV28; DNA: TGTGCCAGCAGTCTAGGACAGGGACACACCGGGGAGCTGTTTTTT; CDR3: CASSLGQGHTGELFF
D: NA; size: NA; J: TRBJ2-2; V: TRBV28; DNA: TGTGCCAGCAGTTTATCGGCCGGGAAGAGCCCCGGGGAGCTGTTTTTT; CDR3: CASSLSAGKSPGELFF
D: NA; size: few; J: TRBJ1-5; V: TRBV28; DNA: TGTGCCAGCGGCGGACAGCGCAATCAGCCCCAGCATTTT; CDR3: CASGGQRNQPQHF
D: TRBD2; size: NA; J: TRBJ2-7; V: TRBV14; DNA: TGTGCCAGCAGCCAAGGTCCAGCGGGGACTTCCTACGAGCAGTACTTC; CDR3: CASSQGPAGTSYEQYF
D: TRBD1; size: NA; J: TRBJ2-5; V: TRBV11-2; DNA: TGTGCCAGCAGGAGAATCCGGGACAGGGGTTGGGAGACCCAGTACTTC; CDR3: CASRRIRDRGWETQYF
D: NA; size: NA; J: TRBJ2-5; V: TRBV27; DNA: TGTGCCAGCAGTCCAAACAGGGAGGAGACCCAGTACTTC; CDR3: CASSPNREETQYF
D: TRBD1; size: few; J: TRBJ2-7; V: TRBV5-6; DNA: TGTGCCAGCAGCACCGGGACAGGGGCTAAAGAGCAGTACTTC; CDR3: CASSTGTGAKEQYF
D: NA; size: once; J: TRBJ2-1; V: TRBV6-5; DNA: TGTGCCAGCAGTCGGCGAGATACCCGGGGTCACAGTGAGCAGTTCTTC; CDR3: CASSRRDTRGHSEQFF
D: NA; size: NA; J: TRBJ2-7; V: TRBV5-1; DNA: TGCGCCAGCCACCGGACTGGTTCCCACGAGCAGTACTTC; CDR3: CASHRTGSHEQYF
D: NA; size: few; J: TRBJ1-1; V: TRBV6-5; DNA: TGTGCCAGCAGGTCCGGGCCGAACACTGAAGCTTTCTTT; CDR3: CASRSGPNTEAFF
D: NA; size: NA; J: TRBJ1-5; V: TRBV28; DNA: TGTGCCAGCAGCCCCGGGGGGGCCTATCAGCCCCAGCATTTT; CDR3: CASSPGGAYQPQHF
D: NA; size: many; J: TRBJ2-1; V: TRBV9; DNA: TGTGCCAGCAGCGTAGGGCGGGGGACATACAATGAGCAGTTCTTC; CDR3: CASSVGRGTYNEQFF
D: TRBD1; size: many; J: TRBJ2-2; V: TRBV2; DNA: TGTGCCAGCGGCGGACAGGGACGAACCGGGGAGCTGTTTTTT; CDR3: CASGGQGRTGELFF
D: TRBD2; size: NA; J: TRBJ2-1; V: TRBV6-2/TRBV6-3; DNA: TGTGCCAGCAGTAACACTAAGCGGGGGGGCTCCTACAATGAGCAGTTCTTC; CDR3: CASSNTKRGGSYNEQFF
D: NA; size: many; J: TRBJ2-5; V: TRBV20-1; DNA: TGCAGTGCTAGAGTTGACTCCCTGAAGGCGACCCAGTACTTC; CDR3: CSARVDSLKATQYF
D: NA; size: NA; J: TRBJ1-5; V: TRBV4-1; DNA: TGCGCCAGCAGCCAAGGGCAGACAGGCAATCAGCCCCAGCATTTT; CDR3: CASSQGQTGNQPQHF
D: NA; size: few; J: TRBJ1-2; V: TRBV28; DNA: TGTGCCAGCAGTTCCGGACGGCCCTATGGCTACACCTTC; CDR3: CASSSGRPYGYTF
D: NA; size: NA; J: TRBJ1-2; V: TRBV7-9; DNA: TGTGCCAGCAGCTTAGACACGGTTACGAGTGGCTACACCTTC; CDR3: CASSLDTVTSGYTF
D: TRBD2; size: NA; J: TRBJ2-1; V: TRBV20-1; DNA: TGCAGTGCTAGACCGGGATTACCGGGACTAGCGCGGAATGAGCAGTTCTTC; CDR3: CSARPGLPGLARNEQFF
D: NA; size: NA; J: TRBJ2-1; V: TRBV5-1; DNA: TGCGCCAGCAGCTTGTCCCAGGGGCTAGGTGAGCAGTTCTTC; CDR3: CASSLSQGLGEQFF
D: NA; size: few; J: TRBJ2-5; V: TRBV12-3/TRBV12-4; DNA: TGTGCCAGCAGCTCCCGTAGGACCTTGGAGACCCAGTACTTC; CDR3: CASSSRRTLETQYF
D: TRBD1; size: NA; J: TRBJ1-2; V: TRBV28; DNA: TGTGCCAGCAGTTTCTTCACAGGGGGGTATGGCTACACCTTC; CDR3: CASSFFTGGYGYTF
D: NA; size: NA; J: TRBJ1-3; V: TRBV2; DNA: TGTGCCAGCAGGCCCCAAGGGCCTGGAAACACCATATATTTT; CDR3: CASRPQGPGNTIYF
D: NA; size: NA; J: TRBJ2-5; V: TRBV5-1; DNA: TGCGCCAGCAGCTTGGAGGAAGAGACCCAGTACTTC; CDR3: CASSLEEETQYF
D: NA; size: few; J: TRBJ1-1; V: TRBV5-6; DNA: TGTGCCAGCAGCTTTGCGTCTTCGACTAGAGGGGACACTGAAGCTTTCTTT; CDR3: CASSFASSTRGDTEAFF
D: NA; size: many; J: TRBJ2-4; V: TRBV5-4; DNA: TGTGCCAGCAACCCTGGACCAGCTATTACTCAAAACATTCAGTACTTC; CDR3: CASNPGPAITQNIQYF
D: NA; size: many; J: TRBJ1-4; V: TRBV7-2; DNA: TGTGCCAGCAGCCGAAGACCGGATCGTGAAAAACTGTTTTTT; CDR3: CASSRRPDREKLFF
D: NA; size: NA; J: TRBJ2-5; V: TRBV20-1; DNA: TGCAGTGCTAGAGATAGAAAAAGGGGTCAAGAGACCCAGTACTTC; CDR3: CSARDRKRGQETQYF
D: NA; size: many; J: TRBJ1-5; V: TRBV25-1; DNA: TGTGCCAGCAGTGAATATTCTGGTCAGCCCCAGCATTTT; CDR3: CASSEYSGQPQHF
D: NA; size: NA; J: TRBJ1-1; V: TRBV28; DNA: TGTGCCAGCGTACAGGGCGGAAACACTGAAGCTTTCTTT; CDR3: CASVQGGNTEAFF
D: TRBD1; size: NA; J: TRBJ2-7; V: TRBV23-1; DNA: TGCGCCAGCAACTCGGGACAGGTTACTTACGAGCAGTACTTC; CDR3: CASNSGQVTYEQYF
D: NA; size: few; J: TRBJ1-5; V: TRBV6-2/TRBV6-3; DNA: TGTGCCAGCAGCCCCGTCGGGGAGGTCAAGACCCAGCATTTT; CDR3: CASSPVGEVKTQHF
D: NA; size: NA; J: TRBJ2-2; V: TRBV12-3/TRBV12-4; DNA: TGTGCCAGCAGTTTTGCCTCCGGGGAGCTGTTTTTT; CDR3: CASSFASGELFF
D: NA; size: NA; J: TRBJ2-2; V: TRBV7-3; DNA: TGTGCCAGCAGCCCGAGGGGGGCCGACACCGGGGAGCTGTTTTTT; CDR3: CASSPRGADTGELFF
D: NA; size: few; J: TRBJ2-5; V: TRBV6-2/TRBV6-3; DNA: TGTGCCAGCAGTTACGATTACCAAGAGACCCAGTACTTC; CDR3: CASSYDYQETQYF
D: TRBD1; size: many; J: TRBJ1-2; V: TRBV28; DNA: TGTGCCAGCAGCTTATCGACAGGGGGGTCGGCCGGCTACACCTTC; CDR3: CASSLSTGGSAGYTF
D: NA; size: NA; J: TRBJ2-2; V: TRBV6-2/TRBV6-3; DNA: TGTGCCAGCATCATCGACGGCACCGGGGAGCTGTTTTTT; CDR3: CASIIDGTGELFF
D: NA; size: few; J: TRBJ2-7; V: TRBV4-1; DNA: TGCGCCAGCAGCCAAGCCCCCAGGGGTCGCGGCGAGCAGTACTTC; CDR3: CASSQAPRGRGEQYF
D: TRBD1; size: NA; J: TRBJ2-5; V: TRBV7-2; DNA: TGTGCCAGCAGCTTAAGGGTATTGGGGACAGGGGCGACCCAGTACTTC; CDR3: CASSLRVLGTGATQYF